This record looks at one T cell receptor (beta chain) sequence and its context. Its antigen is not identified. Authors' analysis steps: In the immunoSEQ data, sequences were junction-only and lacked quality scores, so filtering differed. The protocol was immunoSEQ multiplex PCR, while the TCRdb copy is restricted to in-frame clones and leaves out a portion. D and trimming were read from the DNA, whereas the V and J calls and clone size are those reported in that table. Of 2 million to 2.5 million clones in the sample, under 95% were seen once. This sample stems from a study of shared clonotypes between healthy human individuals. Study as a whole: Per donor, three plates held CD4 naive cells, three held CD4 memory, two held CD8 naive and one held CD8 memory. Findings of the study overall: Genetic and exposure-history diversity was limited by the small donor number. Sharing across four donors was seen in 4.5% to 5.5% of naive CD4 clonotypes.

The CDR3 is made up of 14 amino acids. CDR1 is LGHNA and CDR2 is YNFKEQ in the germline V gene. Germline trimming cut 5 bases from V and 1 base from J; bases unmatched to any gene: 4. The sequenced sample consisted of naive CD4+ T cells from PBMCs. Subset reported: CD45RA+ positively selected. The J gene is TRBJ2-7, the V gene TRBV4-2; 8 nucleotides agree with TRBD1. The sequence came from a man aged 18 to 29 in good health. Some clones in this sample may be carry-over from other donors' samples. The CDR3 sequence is CASSSRDRSYEQYF. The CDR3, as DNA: TGTGCCAGCAGCTCCCGGGACAGGTCCTACGAGCAGTACTTC.